Detailed here is one TCR beta chain. The V end lost 0 bases, the J end lost 0 bases, and 17 bases lay between the germline ends. CDR1 and CDR2 (germline): MNHEY, SMNVEV (reference sequence). The CDR3 loop spans 18 amino acids. Measured with immunoSEQ multiplex PCR; TCRdb has only the in-frame clones, and not every one. The sample records roughly 550,000 clones, about 80% being singletons. This entry belongs to a study of shared T cell receptors in the human thymus. The data were also submitted as part of a second study, on human thymus T cells. That report notes: In corrective heart surgery, resections were taken, and these provided the thymus tissue.

Sequencing used thymocytes. The rearrangement uses TRBV27 and TRBJ1-1; D is ambiguous. The receptor was derived from a boy under two years old with a congenital heart defect. The DNA for the CDR3 is TGTGCCAGCAGTTTATCCGGTAGAATTGGGCCCGTGAACACTGAAGCTTTCTTT. Translation: CASSLSGRIGPVNTEAFF.